This section outlines one T cell receptor (beta chain) sequence together with its context. Its matching antigen is unknown. Losses at the gene ends were 2 bases for V and 4 bases for J; bases not matched to a gene: 3. From germline, CDR1 is MNHEY and CDR2 SVGAGI. This CDR3 has 15 residues. Profiling relied on immunoSEQ multiplex PCR, and the TCRdb table lists in-frame clones only, not all of them. This sample carries some 68,000 clones, about four fifths of them seen once, and the ten largest clones take more than 6.5%. Time point denoted: baseline, week 1 (first vaccination visit). Treatment indicated: pre-vaccination baseline after standard-of-care therapy. The donors had new WHO grade 3 or 4 astrocytomas; these were IDH1-mutant and ATRX-lost. This entry is derived from a study of a mutant IDH1 vaccine in newly diagnosed glioma. Study context: Treated patients were around 60% male, about 40% female, mean age 40.4 years. Study observations and caveats: Changes in top peripheral clonotypes did not appear linked to pseudoprogression.

The receptor was derived from a man in his fifties with glioma. V usage is TRBV6-5 and J usage is TRBJ1-5; 9 bases are shared with TRBD1. The sample here was PBMCs, taken from a glioma patient treated with radiotherapy, temozolomide or both. The CDR3 DNA reads as TGTGCCAGCAGTTACGGGGGACAGGGAAATCAGCCCCAGCATTTT. It encodes CASSYGGQGNQPQHF.